This is a list of T cell receptor beta chains from one sample in a study of B cell selection in AIRE deficiency. Some clones are missing from TCRdb's copy, which holds only in-frame ones; the method was immunoSEQ multiplex PCR. This sample has about 22,000 clones, with about 90% found just once. Sequences were obtained from CD4+CD25+ Tregs sorted from PBMCs. These receptors all stem from a human donor in good health. Both conserved end residues are part of each CDR3. Each record gives: D gene, J gene, V gene, clone size, CDR3 DNA, CDR3 protein. The D gene is left open where the match is weak. Some rows have no size entry. The others give once, few or many, or a class for an expanded clone.

NA TRBJ1-3 TRBV6-5 once TGTGCCAGCAGTCGCTACTCTGGAAACACCATATATTTT CASSRYSGNTIYF
NA TRBJ1-3 TRBV19 NA TGTGCCAGTAGTATAAGGGCAGGTCCGTCTGGAAACACCATATATTTT CASSIRAGPSGNTIYF
NA TRBJ1-5 TRBV9 once TGTGCCAGCAGCGTAGCCGGGGGTCAGCCCCAGCATTTT CASSVAGGQPQHF
NA TRBJ1-1 TRBV11-2 NA TGTGCCAGCAGCTTGGTGGCAGCCTTGAACACTGAAGCTTTCTTT CASSLVAALNTEAFF
NA TRBJ2-7 TRBV10-3 NA TGTGCCGTGATGGGGAACAGTGGATTCTACGAGCAGTACTTC CAVMGNSGFYEQYF
TRBD2 TRBJ2-3 TRBV7-9 NA TGTGCCAGCAGCCCCTGGCGGGAGGCCCGAAGGGATACGCAGTATTTT CASSPWREARRDTQYF
TRBD2 TRBJ2-3 TRBV10-3 NA TGTGCCGCCCAAGGGACTAGCGGGAGGACAGATACGCAGTATTTT CAAQGTSGRTDTQYF
TRBD1 TRBJ1-2 TRBV10-3 NA TGTGCCATCAGTTCTGGACAGGGAGACCAAAATGGCTACACCTTC CAISSGQGDQNGYTF
NA TRBJ1-2 TRBV19 NA TGTGCCAGTAGCGCTCAGGGACCCTATGGCTACACCTTC CASSAQGPYGYTF
NA TRBJ2-3 TRBV19 NA TGTGCCAGTAGTATGCAGTATTCGGATACGCAGTATTTT CASSMQYSDTQYF
NA TRBJ1-2 TRBV5-1 NA TGCGCCAGCAGAACGGCCGTGGGAGGGAACTATGGCTACACCTTC CASRTAVGGNYGYTF
NA TRBJ1-2 TRBV2 NA TGTGCCAGCACCCCTGGGGGACCGCAAATCTATGGCTACACCTTC CASTPGGPQIYGYTF
NA TRBJ2-7 TRBV7-2 once TGTGCCAGCAGCTTAGGGGGCAGCGCATCCTACGAGCAGTACTTC CASSLGGSASYEQYF
TRBD2 TRBJ2-1 TRBV2 NA TGTGCCAGCAGTGAGGAGCCACTAGCGGGAGGGCCTTATGAGCAGTTCTTC CASSEEPLAGGPYEQFF
NA TRBJ2-5 TRBV11-2 once TGTGCCAGCAGCCCCGGAGGGATCGAGACCCAGTACTTC CASSPGGIETQYF
NA TRBJ1-6 TRBV13 NA TGTGCCAGCAGCTTATCGGGGTTTTATAATTCACCCCTCCACTTT CASSLSGFYNSPLHF
NA TRBJ2-3 TRBV5-4 NA TGTGCCAGCAGCTTGGTAGAGGGGGGAGATACGCAGTATTTT CASSLVEGGDTQYF
NA TRBJ1-5 TRBV6-5 NA TGTGCCAGCGGTCAGCCCCAGCATTTT CASGQPQHF
NA TRBJ1-2 TRBV18 NA TGTGCCAGCGCCGCAGAGAAAATAGGCTACACCTTC CASAAEKIGYTF
NA TRBJ1-2 TRBV18 NA TGTGCCAGCTCACCACCGGGACAACCTAACTATGGCTACACCTTC CASSPPGQPNYGYTF